Below are 12 T cell receptor beta chains sequenced from a single sample in a study of blood T cell repertoires in COVID-19. Produced via immunoSEQ multiplex PCR; TCRdb's table is partial and in-frame only. The sample includes some 70,000 clones, under 85% of them seen just once. The sequencing input was peripheral blood. Source of these receptors: a woman aged 50 to 60 with acute or convalescent COVID-19.

This clone was recorded only once. The V gene is TRBV30, the J gene TRBJ2-7; 12 bases line up with TRBD2. The CDR3 sequence is 15 residues long. CDR1 is GTSNPN and CDR2 is SVGIG in the germline V gene (reference sequence). Germline trimming cut 3 bases from V and 1 base from J; bases unmatched to any gene: 4. The CDR3 sequence is CAWRTSGRKSYEQYF. CDR3 in DNA: TGTGCCTGGAGAACTAGCGGGAGGAAATCCTACGAGCAGTACTTC. The variable domain in full, with the rest retrieved from reference TRBV30 and TRBJ2-7, is SQTIHQWPATLVQPVGSPLSLECTVEGTSNPNLYWYRQAAGRGLQLLFYSVGIGQISSEVPQNLSASRPQDRQFILSSKKLLLSDSGFYLCAWRTSGRKSYEQYFGPGTRLTVT.

The chain joins TRBV6-5 to TRBJ1-1; D may be TRBD1 (5 bases). CDR3 length equals 12 residues. Germline CDR1 and CDR2: MNHEY and SVGAGI. The V and J ends lost 4 bases and 10 bases respectively, with 13 bases between them. The CDR3 spells CASSWNRPGAFF. DNA of the CDR3: TGTGCCAGCAGTTGGAACAGGCCTGGAGCTTTCTTT.

V and J are TRBV2 and TRBJ1-5, with 9 bases lining up with TRBD1. With V trimmed by 7 bases and J by 6 bases, 7 bases remained unmatched. CDR1 SNHLY and CDR2 FYNNEI come from the germline V gene. The CDR3 has 14 residues. CDR3 DNA: TGTGCCAGCACCGAAGGGACAGGGAGTCAGCCCCAGCATTTT. It encodes CASTEGTGSQPQHF.

The gene calls are TRBV19 and TRBJ2-2, with D perhaps matching TRBD2 (6 bases). Germline CDR1 LNHDA, CDR2 SQIVND (reference sequence). This CDR3 has 15 residues. V lost 8 bases, J lost 8 bases, and 21 bases lay in between. The CDR3 loop reads CASLPGLPFAGELFF. The CDR3 DNA is TGTGCCAGTCTTCCGGGACTTCCCTTCGCGGGGGAGCTGTTTTTT. Drawing the rest from reference TRBV19 and TRBJ2-2, the complete variable domain is DGGITQSPKYLFRKEGQNVTLSCEQNLNHDAMYWYRQDPGQGLRLIYYSQIVNDFQKGDIAEGYSVSREKKESFPLTVTSAQKNPTAFYLCASLPGLPFAGELFFGEGSRLTVL.

This chain joins TRBV4-1 and TRBJ1-5; no reliable D call. The germline gives CDR1 MGHRA, CDR2 YSYEKL. CDR3 length: 14 residues. V was pared by 0 bases and J by 1 base, with 4 bases between. DNA for the CDR3: TGCGCCAGCAGCCAAGAACACAGCAATCAGCCCCAGCATTTT. Protein sequence: CASSQEHSNQPQHF.

The chain carries TRBV30 and TRBJ1-1, with a tentative D call TRBD1 (5 bases). The germline gives CDR1 GTSNPN, CDR2 SVGIG (reference sequence). The V end lost 0 bases, the J end lost 6 bases, and 14 bases lay between the germline ends. This CDR3 spans 14 amino acids. CDR3 sequence: CAWSVRLGPAEAFF. The CDR3 DNA reads as TGTGCCTGGAGTGTCAGGTTGGGGCCAGCTGAAGCTTTCTTT.

V is TRBV27 and J is TRBJ2-7, with D tentatively TRBD1 (5 bases). The germline V gene has CDR1 MNHEY and CDR2 SMNVEV (reference sequence). Between the trimmed V and J ends, which lost 8 bases and 7 bases, there was a span of 21 bases. The CDR3 length is 14 residues. The CDR3 DNA reads TGTGCCAGCCACTCTCAGGGTACCCCTAGAGAGCAGTACTTC. This encodes CASHSQGTPREQYF.

CDR3 amino acids: CAWSSGQTYEQYF. In DNA, the CDR3 is TGTGCCTGGAGTTCAGGACAGACCTACGAGCAGTACTTC. The chain joins TRBV30 to TRBJ2-7; perhaps TRBD1 as D (6 bases). Germline assignment: CDR1 GTSNPN and CDR2 SVGIG (reference sequence). The CDR3 runs to 13 residues. Trimming cost V 2 bases and J 2 bases, with 10 bases left between them.

The V gene is TRBV5-4, the J gene TRBJ2-1; TRBD2 agrees at 9 bases. The germline CDR1 and CDR2 sequences are SGHNT and YYREEE (reference sequence). The CDR3 is 16 residues long. After removal of 0 bases from V and 7 bases from J, the junction contained 8 bases not matched to a gene. CDR3 loop: CASSLARSSGVNEQFF. Here the CDR3 DNA reads TGTGCCAGCAGCTTGGCCAGGTCTAGCGGGGTGAATGAGCAGTTCTTC.

The rearrangement links TRBV3-1 (or the pseudogene TRBV3-2) to TRBJ2-1; D gene unclear. The ends were cut back, 0 bases at V and 13 bases at J, with 7 bases in the middle. This CDR3 is 11 amino acids long. Germline lookup yields CDR1 LGHDT and CDR2 YNNKEL (reference sequence). The CDR3 nucleotides read TGTGCCAGCAGCCAAGATACTCCCCAGTTCTTC. The encoded protein is CASSQDTPQFF.

The chain couples TRBV11-3 to TRBJ2-7; the match to TRBD2 covers 14 bases. V trimming: 4 bases; J trimming: 5 bases; junction bases outside the gene matches: 4. Germline loops: CDR1 SGHNT, CDR2 YENEEA. CDR3 length: 15 amino acids. The CDR3 region is CASSYRLAGGDEQYF. Written as DNA, the CDR3 is TGTGCCAGCAGCTATCGACTAGCGGGGGGGGACGAGCAGTACTTC.

The chain recombines TRBV19 with TRBJ2-5; TRBD2 agrees at 7 bases. Trimming cost V 4 bases and J 6 bases; bases outside gene matches: 14. The V gene's germline CDR1 is LNHDA and CDR2 SQIVND (reference sequence). CDR3 length: 16 amino acids. This chain's CDR3 is CASSRTQTAGDKTQYF. The CDR3 nucleotides read TGTGCCAGTAGTAGGACCCAAACCGCGGGAGATAAGACCCAGTACTTC.